Below are 14 T cell receptor beta chains sequenced from a single sample in a study of blood T cell repertoires in COVID-19. TCRdb keeps only in-frame clones here, not all; method: immunoSEQ multiplex PCR. The sample contains around 450,000 clones, approximately 90% of which appear only once. Sequenced input: PBMCs or T cells enriched from blood (not recorded which). The receptors were sampled from a woman aged 18-29 years who had recovered from COVID-19.

This clone came up once. The chain has TRBV28 and TRBJ1-1, with a weak D call TRBD1 (6 bases). The CDR3 is 11 amino acids. CDR1 and CDR2 from the germline V gene are MDHEN and SYDVKM. V shed 7 bases and J shed 9 bases, with 12 bases lying between them. The CDR3 is CASTLGQKAFF. Here the CDR3 DNA reads TGTGCCAGCACCTTAGGACAGAAAGCTTTCTTT. Complete variable domain (other parts from reference TRBV28 and TRBJ1-1): DVKVTQSSRYLVKRTGEKVFLECVQDMDHENMFWYRQDPGLGLRLIYFSYDVKMKEKGDIPEGYSVSREKKERFSLILESASTNQTSMYLCASTLGQKAFFGQGTRLTVV.

The gene calls are TRBV7-9 and TRBJ2-1, with 14 nucleotides matching TRBD2. The CDR3 is 16 amino acids. The junction had 9 bases not matched to a gene; V was cut back by 7 bases and J by 7 bases. Germline V gives CDR1 SEHNR, CDR2 FQNEAQ (reference sequence). Here the CDR3 DNA reads TGTGCCAGCACCCTAGGACTAGCGGGGGGCGGGAATGAGCAGTTCTTC. It is translated as CASTLGLAGGGNEQFF.

This chain joins TRBV5-1 and TRBJ2-3; TRBD1 matches at 9 bases. The germline CDR1 and CDR2 sequences are SGHRS and YFSETQ. The junction had 4 bases not matched to a gene; V was cut back by 3 bases and J by 5 bases. CDR3 length equals 14 residues. CDR3 DNA: TGCGCCAGCAGCTCGACAGGGGGTAAAGATACGCAGTATTTT. It is translated as CASSSTGGKDTQYF.

The chain recombines TRBV5-1 with TRBJ1-1, with a possible D match to TRBD1 (6 bases). Germline CDR1 SGHRS, CDR2 YFSETQ. Trimming pared 9 bases from V and 4 bases from J, leaving 16 bases between. The CDR3 has 13 amino acids. The CDR3 protein is CATADGRGTEAFF. CDR3 in DNA: TGCGCCACAGCCGACGGCAGGGGCACTGAAGCTTTCTTT.

The chain joins TRBV5-5 to TRBJ1-5, with a weak D call TRBD1 (5 bases). Germline CDR1 is SGHKS and CDR2 is YYEKEE (reference sequence). Trimming removed 1 base at V and 3 bases at J, with 11 bases between. CDR3 size: 15 residues. Here the CDR3 reads CASSLLGAVNQPQHF. Written as DNA, the CDR3 is TGTGCCAGCAGCTTGTTAGGGGCGGTCAATCAGCCCCAGCATTTT.

This clone showed up just a few times. This chain links TRBV4-1 with TRBJ1-3; no definite D call. Germline loops: CDR1 MGHRA, CDR2 YSYEKL. CDR3 size: 11 residues. V shed 6 bases and J shed 2 bases, with 2 bases lying between them. For the CDR3, the DNA is TGCGCCAGCAGTACTGGAAACACCATATATTTT. Its protein is CASSTGNTIYF.

In DNA, the CDR3 is TGCGCCAGCAGTGACCAGGGTGGTAGCGGGGAGCTGTTTTTT. Translated, it gives CASSDQGGSGELFF. The rearrangement uses TRBV10-1 and TRBJ2-2; D is perhaps TRBD1 (5 bases). This CDR3 has 14 amino acids. V was trimmed by 3 bases and J by 7 bases, leaving 12 bases between them. Germline CDR1 and CDR2: WNHNN and SYGVQD (reference sequence).

V is TRBV7-2 and J is TRBJ2-3, with 11 bases fitting TRBD2. V lost 5 bases and J lost 7; bases outside the gene matches: 5. Germline values: CDR1 SGHTA, CDR2 FQGNSA. The CDR3 extends over 14 amino acids. CDR3 coding DNA: TGTGCCAGCAGCCCCCGGACTAGCGGGTATACGCAGTATTTT. Translating it yields CASSPRTSGYTQYF.

V usage is TRBV24-1 and J usage is TRBJ2-1; maybe TRBD1 (5 bases). CDR1 is KGHDR, CDR2 SFDVKD, per germline. The V and J ends lost 5 bases and 4 bases respectively, with 17 bases between them. The CDR3 has 16 residues. As DNA, the CDR3 is TGTGCCACCAGTGCCGTACCAGGGTTGTGGTACAATGAGCAGTTCTTC. Translating it yields CATSAVPGLWYNEQFF.

The V call is TRBV6-5, the J call TRBJ2-1; 11 bases match TRBD1. V gave up 7 bases and J gave up 6 bases; unmatched junction bases: 5. This CDR3 comprises 14 residues. Per the germline V gene, CDR1 is MNHEY and CDR2 is SVGAGI. The CDR3 spells CASIGQGARNEQFF. For the CDR3, the DNA is TGTGCCAGCATTGGACAGGGGGCCCGCAATGAGCAGTTCTTC.

The chain uses TRBV30 and TRBJ1-2; unclear D gene. The CDR3 extends over 13 amino acids. V was cut by 4 bases and J by 8 bases, with 17 bases left in between. Germline values: CDR1 GTSNPN, CDR2 SVGIG (reference sequence). DNA of the CDR3: TGTGCCTGGAACCCCCCCCTCCAGCGGGGCTACACCTTC. Translated: CAWNPPLQRGYTF.

Only one count was recorded for this clone. The DNA of the CDR3 is TGTGCCAGCTCACCACGAGGGGAAAAACTGTTTTTT. Its translation: CASSPRGEKLFF. This chain connects TRBV18 to TRBJ1-4; D gene ambiguous. This CDR3 has 12 residues. Per germline, CDR1 KGHSH and CDR2 LQKENI. V gave up 1 base and J gave up 8 bases, with 5 bases separating them.

With respect to this clone: Distinct nucleotide sequences in the sample also encode this CDR3. This chain links TRBV6-1 with TRBJ1-1; TRBD1 might be the D (5 bases). The germline V gene encodes CDR1 MNHNS and CDR2 SASEGT. Trimming removed 2 bases at V and 5 bases at J, with 12 bases between. The CDR3 has 14 amino acids. CDR3 nucleotides: TGTGCCAGCAGTGAACTTGGAGGGGAAACTGAAGCTTTCTTT. Amino acids: CASSELGGETEAFF.

The chain carries TRBV6-5 and TRBJ2-5; 8 nucleotides agree with TRBD1. Trimming cost V 5 bases and J 4 bases; bases outside gene matches: 6. Germline assignment: CDR1 MNHEY and CDR2 SVGAGI. The CDR3 has 14 amino acids. CDR3 protein: CASSLSGTGETQYF. Here the CDR3 DNA reads TGTGCCAGCAGTCTTTCCGGGACAGGAGAGACCCAGTACTTC.